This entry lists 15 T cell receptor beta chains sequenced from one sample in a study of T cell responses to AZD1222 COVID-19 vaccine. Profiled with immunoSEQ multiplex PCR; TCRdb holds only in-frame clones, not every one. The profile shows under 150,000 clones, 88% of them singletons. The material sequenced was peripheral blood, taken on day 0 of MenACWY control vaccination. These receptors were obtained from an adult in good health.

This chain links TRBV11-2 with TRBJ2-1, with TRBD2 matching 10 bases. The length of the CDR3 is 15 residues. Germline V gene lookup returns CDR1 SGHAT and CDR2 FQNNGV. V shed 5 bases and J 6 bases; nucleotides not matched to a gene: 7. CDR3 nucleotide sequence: TGTGCCAGCAGCGAATCTAGCGGGAGCCGCAATGAGCAGTTCTTC. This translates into CASSESSGSRNEQFF.

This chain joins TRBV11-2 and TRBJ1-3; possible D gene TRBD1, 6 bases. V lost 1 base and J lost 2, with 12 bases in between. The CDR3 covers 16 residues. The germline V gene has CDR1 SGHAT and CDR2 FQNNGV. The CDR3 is CASSLVGRQAGNTIYF. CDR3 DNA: TGTGCCAGCAGCTTAGTCGGAAGACAGGCTGGAAACACCATATATTTT.

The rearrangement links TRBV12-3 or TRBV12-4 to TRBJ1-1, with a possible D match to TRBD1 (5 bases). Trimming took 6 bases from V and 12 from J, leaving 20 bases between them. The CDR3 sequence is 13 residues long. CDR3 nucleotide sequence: TGTGCCAGCAGCCCCTTCTCTTTGGGGCAAACTTTCTTT. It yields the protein CASSPFSLGQTFF.

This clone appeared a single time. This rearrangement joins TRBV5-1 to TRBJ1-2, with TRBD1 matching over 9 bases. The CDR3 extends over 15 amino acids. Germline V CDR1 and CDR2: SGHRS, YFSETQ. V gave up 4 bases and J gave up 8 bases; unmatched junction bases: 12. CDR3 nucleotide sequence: TGCGCCAGCAGCCCAGGGGACAGGGTATTCGGAGGCTACACCTTC. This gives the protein CASSPGDRVFGGYTF.

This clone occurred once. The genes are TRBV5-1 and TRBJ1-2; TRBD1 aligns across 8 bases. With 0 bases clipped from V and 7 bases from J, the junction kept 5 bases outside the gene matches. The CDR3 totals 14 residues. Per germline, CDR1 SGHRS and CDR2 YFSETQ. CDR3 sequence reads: CASSLGTGFGGYTF. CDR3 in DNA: TGCGCCAGCAGCTTGGGGACAGGGTTCGGTGGCTACACCTTC.

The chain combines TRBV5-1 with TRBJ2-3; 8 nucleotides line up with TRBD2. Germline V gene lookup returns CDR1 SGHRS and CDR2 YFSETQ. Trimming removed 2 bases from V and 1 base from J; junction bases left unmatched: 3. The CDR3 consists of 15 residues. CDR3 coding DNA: TGCGCCAGCAGCTTCAACGGGAGGGGCACAGATACGCAGTATTTT. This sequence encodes CASSFNGRGTDTQYF.

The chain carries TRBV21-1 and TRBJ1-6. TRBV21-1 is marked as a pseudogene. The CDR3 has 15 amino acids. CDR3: CASSKGSIGNSPLHF. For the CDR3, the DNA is TGTGCCAGCAGCAAAGGGAGCATTGGGAATTCACCCCTCCACTTT.

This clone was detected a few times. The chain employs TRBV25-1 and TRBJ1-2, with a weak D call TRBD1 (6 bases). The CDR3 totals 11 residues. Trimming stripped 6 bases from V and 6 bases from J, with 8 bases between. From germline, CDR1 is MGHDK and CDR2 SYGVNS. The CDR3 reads CASSQGNGYTF. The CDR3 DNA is TGTGCCAGCAGCCAGGGGAATGGCTACACCTTC.

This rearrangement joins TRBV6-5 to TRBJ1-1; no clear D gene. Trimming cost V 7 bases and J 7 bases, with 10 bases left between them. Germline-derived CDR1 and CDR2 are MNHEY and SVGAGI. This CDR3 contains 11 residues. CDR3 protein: CASTNGFEAFF. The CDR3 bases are TGTGCCAGCACCAACGGGTTTGAAGCTTTCTTT.

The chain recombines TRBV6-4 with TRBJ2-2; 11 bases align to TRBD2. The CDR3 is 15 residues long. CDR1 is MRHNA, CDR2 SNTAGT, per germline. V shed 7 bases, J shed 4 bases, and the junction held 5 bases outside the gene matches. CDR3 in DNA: TGTGCCAGCACCGTACTAGCGGGGGCCACCGGGGAGCTGTTTTTT. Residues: CASTVLAGATGELFF.

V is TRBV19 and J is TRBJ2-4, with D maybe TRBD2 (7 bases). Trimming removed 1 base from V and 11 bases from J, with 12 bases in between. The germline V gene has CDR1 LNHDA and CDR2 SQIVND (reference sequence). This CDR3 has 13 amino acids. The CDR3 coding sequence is TGTGCCAGTAGTATAGCTAGGGGGGGCGTTCAGTACTTC. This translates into CASSIARGGVQYF.

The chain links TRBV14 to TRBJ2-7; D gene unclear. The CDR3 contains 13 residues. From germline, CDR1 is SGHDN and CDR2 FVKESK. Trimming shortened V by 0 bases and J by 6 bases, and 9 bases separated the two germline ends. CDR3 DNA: TGTGCCAGCAGCCAAGACCTGGACGGCGAGCAGTACTTC. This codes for CASSQDLDGEQYF.

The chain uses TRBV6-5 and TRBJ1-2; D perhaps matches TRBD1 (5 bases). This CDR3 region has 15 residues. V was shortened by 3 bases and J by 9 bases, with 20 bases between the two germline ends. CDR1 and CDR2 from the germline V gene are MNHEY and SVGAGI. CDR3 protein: CASSYLTVGGLSYTF. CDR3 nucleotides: TGTGCCAGCAGTTATCTAACAGTTGGGGGATTAAGCTACACCTTC.

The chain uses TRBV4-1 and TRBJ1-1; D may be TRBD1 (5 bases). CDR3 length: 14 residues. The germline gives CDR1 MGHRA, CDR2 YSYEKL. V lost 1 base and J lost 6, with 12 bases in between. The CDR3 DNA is TGCGCCAGCAGCCAAGCATCAGGGAGAGCTGAAGCTTTCTTT. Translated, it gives CASSQASGRAEAFF.

The CDR3 here is CASSLQGAAGYTF. CDR3 in DNA: TGCGCCAGCAGCTTACAGGGGGCGGCTGGCTACACCTTC. V gene TRBV5-1 combines with J gene TRBJ1-2, with TRBD1 matching 9 bases. Germline V gives CDR1 SGHRS, CDR2 YFSETQ. The CDR3 is 13 residues long. Trimming removed 2 bases from V and 7 bases from J; junction bases left unmatched: 3.